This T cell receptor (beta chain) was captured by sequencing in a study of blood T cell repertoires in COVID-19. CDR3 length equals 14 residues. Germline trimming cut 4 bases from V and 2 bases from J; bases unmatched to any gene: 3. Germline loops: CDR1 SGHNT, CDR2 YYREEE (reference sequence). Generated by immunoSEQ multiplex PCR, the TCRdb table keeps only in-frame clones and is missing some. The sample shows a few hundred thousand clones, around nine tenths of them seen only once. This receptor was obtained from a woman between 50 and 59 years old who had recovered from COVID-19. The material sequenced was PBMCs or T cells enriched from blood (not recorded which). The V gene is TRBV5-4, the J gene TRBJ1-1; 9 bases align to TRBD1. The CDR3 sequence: CASSLQGANTEAFF. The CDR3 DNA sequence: TGTGCCAGCAGCCTACAGGGGGCCAACACTGAAGCTTTCTTT.